This section outlines one T cell receptor (beta chain) sequence together with its context. The data stem from a study of blood T cell repertoires in COVID-19. Study-wide context: Researchers got acute and convalescent COVID-19 samples from the United States, Italy and Spain. T cells, B-cell-depleted T cells, or PBMCs provided the cDNA or gDNA that served as material.

Authors' methods: Reference gene primer amplification in the assay estimated nucleated cell counts. Clones were sequenced by immunoSEQ multiplex PCR, and TCRdb holds only the in-frame ones, with some missing. V and J calls and clone size are as listed in that table; D and trimming were resolved from the DNA. The sample has 360,000 or so clones, more than 70% seen once. The TCR originated in a woman between 55 and 75 years old with COVID-19, enrolled during active disease. Input material: peripheral blood.

The CDR3 is CASSQDNDRRGTNYGYTF. The CDR3 bases are TGTGCCAGCAGCCAAGATAACGACAGGCGGGGGACTAACTATGGCTACACCTTC. This chain links TRBV4-2 with TRBJ1-2; D might be TRBD1 (6 bases). The V end lost 0 bases, the J end lost 0 bases, and 17 bases lay between the germline ends. The CDR3 length is 18 residues. The germline gives CDR1 LGHNA, CDR2 YNFKEQ.